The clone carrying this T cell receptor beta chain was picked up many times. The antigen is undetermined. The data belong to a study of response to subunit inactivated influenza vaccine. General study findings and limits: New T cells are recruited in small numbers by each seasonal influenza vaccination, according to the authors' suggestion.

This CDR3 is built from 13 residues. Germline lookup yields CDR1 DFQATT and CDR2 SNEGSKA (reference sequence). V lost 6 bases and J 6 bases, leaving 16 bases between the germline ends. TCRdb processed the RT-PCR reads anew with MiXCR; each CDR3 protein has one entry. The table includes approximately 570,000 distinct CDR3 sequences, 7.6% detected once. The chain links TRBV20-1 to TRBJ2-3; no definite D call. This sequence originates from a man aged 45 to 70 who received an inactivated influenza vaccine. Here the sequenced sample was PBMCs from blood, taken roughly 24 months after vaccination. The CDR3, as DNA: TGCAGTGCAGAGAGAACGACACCGGATACGCAGTATTTT. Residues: CSAERTTPDTQYF.